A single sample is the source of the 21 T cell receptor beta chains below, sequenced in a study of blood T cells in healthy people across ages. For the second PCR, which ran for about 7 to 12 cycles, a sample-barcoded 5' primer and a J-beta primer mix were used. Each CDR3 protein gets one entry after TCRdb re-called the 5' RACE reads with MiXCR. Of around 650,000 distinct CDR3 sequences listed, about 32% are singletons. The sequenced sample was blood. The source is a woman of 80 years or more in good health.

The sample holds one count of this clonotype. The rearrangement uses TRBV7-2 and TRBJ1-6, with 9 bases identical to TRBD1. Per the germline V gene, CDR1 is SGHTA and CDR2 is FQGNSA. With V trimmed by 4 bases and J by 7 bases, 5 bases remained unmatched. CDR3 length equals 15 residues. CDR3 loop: CASSSWTGENSPLHF. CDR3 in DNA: TGTGCCAGCAGCTCTTGGACAGGGGAAAATTCACCCCTCCACTTT.

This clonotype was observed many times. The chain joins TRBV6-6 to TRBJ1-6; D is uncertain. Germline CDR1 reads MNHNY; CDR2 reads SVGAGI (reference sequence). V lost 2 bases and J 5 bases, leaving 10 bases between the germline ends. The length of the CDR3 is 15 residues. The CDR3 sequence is CASSYAGKDNSPLHF. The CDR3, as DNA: TGTGCCAGCAGTTACGCCGGGAAGGATAATTCACCCCTCCACTTT.

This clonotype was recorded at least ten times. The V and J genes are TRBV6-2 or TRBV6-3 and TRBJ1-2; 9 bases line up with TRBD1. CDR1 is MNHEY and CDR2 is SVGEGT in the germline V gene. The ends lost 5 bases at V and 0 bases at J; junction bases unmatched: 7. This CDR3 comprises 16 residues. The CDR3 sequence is CASSKQQGATNYGYTF. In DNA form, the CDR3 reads TGTGCCAGCAGTAAGCAACAGGGGGCTACTAACTATGGCTACACCTTC.

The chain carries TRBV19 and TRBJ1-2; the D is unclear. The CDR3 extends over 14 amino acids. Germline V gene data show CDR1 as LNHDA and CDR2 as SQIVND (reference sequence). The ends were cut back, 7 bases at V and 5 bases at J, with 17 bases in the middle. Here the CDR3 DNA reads TGTGCCAGTATTGGAGAAGGGCTTGCTTATGGCTACACCTTC. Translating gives CASIGEGLAYGYTF.

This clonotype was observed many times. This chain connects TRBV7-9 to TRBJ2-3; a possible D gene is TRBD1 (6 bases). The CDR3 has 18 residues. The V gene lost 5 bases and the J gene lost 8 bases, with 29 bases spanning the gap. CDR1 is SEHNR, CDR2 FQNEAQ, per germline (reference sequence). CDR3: CASSINSRGRGRIGTQYF. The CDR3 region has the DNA TGTGCCAGCAGCATAAACAGTCGGGGCAGGGGCAGGATAGGTACGCAGTATTTT.

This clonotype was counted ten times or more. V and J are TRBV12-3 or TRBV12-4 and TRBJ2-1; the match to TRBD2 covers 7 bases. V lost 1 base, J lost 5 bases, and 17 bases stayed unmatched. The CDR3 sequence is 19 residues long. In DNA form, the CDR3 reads TGTGCCAGCAGTTTAGTGGGAGGGTTTAGGGTATTTGAGGACAATGAGCAGTTCTTC. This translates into CASSLVGGFRVFEDNEQFF.

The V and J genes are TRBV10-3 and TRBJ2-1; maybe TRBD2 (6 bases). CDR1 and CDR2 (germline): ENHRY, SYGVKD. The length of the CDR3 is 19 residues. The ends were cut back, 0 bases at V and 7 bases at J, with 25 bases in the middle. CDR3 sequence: CAISESVGLGGHGENEQFF. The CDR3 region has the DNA TGTGCCATCAGTGAGTCGGTAGGGTTGGGAGGCCACGGGGAGAATGAGCAGTTCTTC.

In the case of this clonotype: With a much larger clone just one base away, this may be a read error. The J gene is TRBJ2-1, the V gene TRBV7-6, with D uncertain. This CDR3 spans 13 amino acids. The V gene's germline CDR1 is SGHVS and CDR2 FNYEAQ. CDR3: CASSETLSNERFF. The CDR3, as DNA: TGTGCCAGCAGCGAGACCCTAAGTAATGAGCGGTTCTTC.

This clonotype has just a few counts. The CDR3: CASSMTSGDTDTQYF. The CDR3 DNA reads as TGTGCCAGCAGCATGACTAGCGGGGACACAGATACGCAGTATTTT. The chain couples TRBV11-1 to TRBJ2-3; TRBD2 aligns across 11 bases. The J segment lost 2 bases and the V segment lost 5 bases, leaving 3 bases of the junction unmatched. The CDR3 is 15 residues long. Germline V lookup: CDR1 SGHAT, CDR2 FQDESV (reference sequence). The variable domain in full, with the rest retrieved from reference TRBV11-1 and TRBJ2-3, is EAEVAQSPRYKITEKSQAVAFWCDPISGHATLYWYRQILGQGPELLVQFQDESVVDDSQLPKDRFSAERLKGVDSTLKIQPAELGDSAMYLCASSMTSGDTDTQYFGPGTRLTVL.

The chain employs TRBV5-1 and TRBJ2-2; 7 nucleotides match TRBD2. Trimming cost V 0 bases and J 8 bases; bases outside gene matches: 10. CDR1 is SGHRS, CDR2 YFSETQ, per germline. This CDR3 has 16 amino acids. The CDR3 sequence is CASSLDRAGRLGELFF. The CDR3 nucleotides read TGCGCCAGCAGCTTGGATAGAGCGGGGCGGCTAGGGGAGCTGTTTTTT.

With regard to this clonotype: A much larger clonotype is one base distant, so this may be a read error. The CDR3 reads CTSSYSGDTYEQYF. The CDR3 DNA reads as TGTACCAGCAGTTACTCAGGGGACACCTACGAGCAGTACTTC. The chain has TRBV6-5 and TRBJ2-7, with a weak D call TRBD1 (6 bases). The CDR3 loop spans 14 amino acids. The V gene's germline CDR1 is MNHEY and CDR2 SVGAGI.

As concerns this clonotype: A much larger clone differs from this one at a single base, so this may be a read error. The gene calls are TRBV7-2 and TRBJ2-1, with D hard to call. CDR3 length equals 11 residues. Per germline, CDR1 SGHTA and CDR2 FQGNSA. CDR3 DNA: TGTGCCAGCAGCACCCTCAATGGGCAGTTCTTC. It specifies CASSTLNGQFF.

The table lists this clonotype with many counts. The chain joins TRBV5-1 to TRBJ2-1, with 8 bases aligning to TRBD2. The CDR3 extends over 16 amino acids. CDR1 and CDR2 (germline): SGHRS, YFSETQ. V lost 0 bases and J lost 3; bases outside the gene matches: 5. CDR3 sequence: CASSLAPAGGYNEQFF. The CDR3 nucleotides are TGCGCCAGCAGCTTGGCTCCCGCGGGGGGCTACAATGAGCAGTTCTTC.

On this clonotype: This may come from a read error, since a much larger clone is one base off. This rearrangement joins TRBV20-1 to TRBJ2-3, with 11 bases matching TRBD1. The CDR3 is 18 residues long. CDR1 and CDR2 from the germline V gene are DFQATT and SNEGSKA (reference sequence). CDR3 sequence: CSARSIGGGTGGTDMQYF. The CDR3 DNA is TGCAGTGCTAGATCCATAGGCGGAGGGACAGGGGGGACAGATATGCAGTATTTT.

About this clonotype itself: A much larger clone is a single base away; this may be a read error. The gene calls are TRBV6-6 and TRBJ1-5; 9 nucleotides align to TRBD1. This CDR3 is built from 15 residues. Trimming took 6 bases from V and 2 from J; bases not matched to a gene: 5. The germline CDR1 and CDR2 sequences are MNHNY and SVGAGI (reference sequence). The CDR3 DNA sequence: TGTGCCAGCAGCCCACAGGGGGCTGGCAATCAGCCCCAGCATTTT. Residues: CASSPQGAGNQPQHF.

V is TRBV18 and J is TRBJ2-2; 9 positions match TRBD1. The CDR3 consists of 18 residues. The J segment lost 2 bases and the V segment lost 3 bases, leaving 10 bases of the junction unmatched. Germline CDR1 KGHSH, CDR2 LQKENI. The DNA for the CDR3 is TGTGCCAGCTCACCCGGGACAGGGACAACTCTAAACACCGGGGAGCTGTTTTTT. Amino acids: CASSPGTGTTLNTGELFF.

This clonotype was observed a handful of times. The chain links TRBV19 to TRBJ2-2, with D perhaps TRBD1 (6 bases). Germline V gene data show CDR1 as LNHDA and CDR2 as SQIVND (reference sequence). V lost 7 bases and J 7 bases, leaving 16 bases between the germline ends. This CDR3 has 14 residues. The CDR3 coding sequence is TGTGCCAGTACTCAGAACAGGGTCGTCGGGGAGCTGTTTTTT. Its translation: CASTQNRVVGELFF.

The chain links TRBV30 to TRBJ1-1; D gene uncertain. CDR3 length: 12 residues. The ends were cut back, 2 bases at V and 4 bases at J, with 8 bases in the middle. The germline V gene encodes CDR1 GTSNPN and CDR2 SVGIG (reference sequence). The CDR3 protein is CAWSLIVTEAFF. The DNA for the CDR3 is TGTGCCTGGAGTTTAATAGTCACTGAAGCTTTCTTT.

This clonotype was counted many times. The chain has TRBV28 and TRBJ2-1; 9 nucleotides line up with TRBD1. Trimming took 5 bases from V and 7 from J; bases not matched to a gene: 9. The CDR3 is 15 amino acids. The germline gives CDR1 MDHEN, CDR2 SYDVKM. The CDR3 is CASSPYRGRLNEQFF. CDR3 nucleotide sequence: TGTGCCAGCAGTCCCTACAGGGGGCGGCTTAATGAGCAGTTCTTC.

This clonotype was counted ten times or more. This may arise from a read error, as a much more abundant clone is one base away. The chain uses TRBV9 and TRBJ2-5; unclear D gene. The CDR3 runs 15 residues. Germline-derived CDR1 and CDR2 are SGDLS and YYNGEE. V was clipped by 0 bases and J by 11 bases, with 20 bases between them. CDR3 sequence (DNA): TGTGCCAGCAGCGTAGGGTTAGGTGGTTCCACTGAGCAGTACTTC. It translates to CASSVGLGGSTEQYF.

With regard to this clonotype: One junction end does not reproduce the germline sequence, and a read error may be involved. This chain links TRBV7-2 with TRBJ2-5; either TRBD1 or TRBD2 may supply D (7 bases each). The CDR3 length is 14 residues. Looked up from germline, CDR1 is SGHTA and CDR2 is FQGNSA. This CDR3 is CACSLSRGGETQYF. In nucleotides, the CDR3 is TGTGCCTGCAGCTTAAGCAGGGGGGGGGAGACCCAGTACTTC. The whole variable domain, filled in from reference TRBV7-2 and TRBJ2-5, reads GAGVSQSPSNKVTEKGKDVELRCDPISGHTALYWYRQSLGQGLEFLIYFQGNSAPDKSGLPSDRFSAERTGGSVSTLTIQRTQQEDSAVYLCACSLSRGGETQYFGPGTRLLVL.